Presented here are 25 T cell receptor beta chains from one specimen sequenced in a study of blood T cells in healthy people across ages. Sample-barcoded 5' priming and a J-beta primer mix drove a second PCR of 7 to 11 cycles. One entry per CDR3 protein results from TCRdb running MiXCR on the 5' RACE reads. This sample has around 1,500,000 distinct CDR3 sequences, with roughly 40% found just once. The specimen was blood. These receptors all stem from a woman aged 18-30 years in good health.

This sequence joins TRBV13 and TRBJ2-1, with no clear D. The J call is in doubt because the DNA end fits TRBJ2-7 better. The CDR3 is 15 amino acids. Germline V gene sequence: CDR1 PRHDT, CDR2 FYEKMQ (reference sequence). The CDR3 region has the DNA TGTGCCAGCAGCTCAAGGGTAGGTTCCTACAATGAGCAGTACTTC. The encoded protein is CASSSRVGSYNEQYF.

V usage is TRBV27 and J usage is TRBJ1-4, with 7 bases that match TRBD1. The CDR3 runs 15 residues. Germline CDR1 MNHEY, CDR2 SMNVEV (reference sequence). The ends lost 3 bases at V and 5 bases at J; junction bases unmatched: 6. In DNA, the CDR3 is TGTGCCAGCAGTTTCACAGGGGACCTGAATGAAAAACTGTTTTTT. Translating gives CASSFTGDLNEKLFF.

This rearrangement joins TRBV5-4 to TRBJ2-3; a weak D match, TRBD1 (6 bases). The CDR3 loop spans 18 amino acids. The V end lost 1 base, the J end lost 2 bases, and 20 bases lay between the germline ends. Germline CDR1 reads SGHNT; CDR2 reads YYREEE (reference sequence). This CDR3 reads CASSLTKLQGNPTDTQYF. In DNA form, the CDR3 reads TGTGCCAGCAGCTTGACCAAATTACAGGGTAATCCCACAGATACGCAGTATTTT.

This chain joins TRBV4-1 and TRBJ2-2; no clear D gene. The V end was cut by 3 bases, the J end by 6 bases, with 14 bases between. Germline CDR1 MGHRA, CDR2 YSYEKL. The CDR3 contains 15 residues. CDR3 protein: CASSHPSSDAGELFF. CDR3 DNA: TGCGCCAGCAGCCACCCCTCTAGTGATGCCGGGGAGCTGTTTTTT.

In this sample, this clonotype turned up a few times. This chain links TRBV7-2 with TRBJ2-3; D is undetermined. The V and J ends lost 5 bases and 0 bases respectively, with 9 bases between them. The length of the CDR3 is 14 residues. Germline V CDR1 and CDR2: SGHTA, FQGNSA. The CDR3 DNA is TGTGCCAGCAGCCCTGCCCCTAGCACAGATACGCAGTATTTT. It translates to CASSPAPSTDTQYF.

This clonotype appeared a single time. The chain combines TRBV6-2 or TRBV6-3 with TRBJ2-3; TRBD1 or TRBD2 may be the D gene (5 bases each). The CDR3 runs to 14 residues. Germline CDR1 reads MNHEY; CDR2 reads SVGEGT. V lost 6 bases to trimming and J lost 2 bases, with 12 bases between them. CDR3 DNA sequence: TGTGCCAGCAGCTCCCCAGGGACCACAGATACGCAGTATTTT. This sequence encodes CASSSPGTTDTQYF.

The chain has TRBV5-1 and TRBJ2-3; 7 nucleotides agree with TRBD1. From germline, CDR1 is SGHRS and CDR2 YFSETQ. The CDR3 is made up of 18 amino acids. V shed 3 bases and J 2 bases; nucleotides not matched to a gene: 15. CDR3 region: CASSSPGNLGQNTDTQYF. In nucleotides, the CDR3 is TGCGCCAGCAGCTCACCCGGCAATCTGGGACAGAACACAGATACGCAGTATTTT.

The V gene is TRBV29-1, the J gene TRBJ2-5; D uncertain. The CDR3 extends over 13 amino acids. Germline-derived CDR1 and CDR2 are SQVTM and ANQGSEA. The germline V and J ends were trimmed by 4 bases and 1 base, with 10 bases remaining between them. The CDR3 reads CSVVGQIQETQYF. As DNA, the CDR3 is TGCAGCGTTGTCGGGCAGATCCAAGAGACCCAGTACTTC.

The gene calls are TRBV6-1 and TRBJ1-2; D remains unclear. V lost 6 bases and J 9 bases, leaving 20 bases between the germline ends. From germline, CDR1 is MNHNS and CDR2 SASEGT. The CDR3 runs to 14 residues. CDR3 loop: CASSRDSTKASYTF. For the CDR3, the DNA is TGTGCCAGCAGCCGTGATTCGACAAAGGCCAGCTACACCTTC.

The chain uses TRBV7-2 and TRBJ2-5; 9 bases are a match to TRBD2. CDR3 length equals 17 residues. Germline CDR1 and CDR2: SGHTA and FQGNSA. V lost 1 base to trimming and J lost 2 bases; unmatched junction nucleotides: 8. The CDR3 region has the DNA TGTGCCAGCAGCTTAGGTTCGGCGGGAGGGGAGCAAGAGACCCAGTACTTC. Translated: CASSLGSAGGEQETQYF.

This clonotype was seen more than once but under ten times. The genes are TRBV30 and TRBJ1-2; 9 positions agree with TRBD1. The CDR3 runs to 12 residues. The V segment lost 4 bases and the J segment 6 bases; nucleotides outside the gene matches: 3. Germline lookup yields CDR1 GTSNPN and CDR2 SVGIG (reference sequence). As DNA, the CDR3 is TGTGCCTGGAACAGGGGGCCTGATGGCTACACCTTC. Residues: CAWNRGPDGYTF.

This clonotype was seen more than once but under ten times. V and J are TRBV7-9 and TRBJ1-2; D not certain. The CDR3 has 12 residues. Germline assignment: CDR1 SEHNR and CDR2 FQNEAQ (reference sequence). Trimming took 0 bases from V and 8 from J, leaving 7 bases between them. CDR3 region: CASSLASQGYTF. CDR3 nucleotide sequence: TGTGCCAGCAGCTTAGCGTCCCAGGGCTACACCTTC.

The rearrangement uses TRBV12-3 or TRBV12-4 and TRBJ2-5, with D perhaps TRBD1 (6 bases). The CDR3 extends over 16 amino acids. The ends were cut back, 4 bases at V and 0 bases at J, with 15 bases in the middle. DNA of the CDR3: TGTGCCAGCAGTTCGACCGACAGGAGATACCAAGAGACCCAGTACTTC. This gives the protein CASSSTDRRYQETQYF.

This clonotype turned up a few times. The chain combines TRBV20-1 with TRBJ2-7, with TRBD1 matching over 7 bases. CDR1 is DFQATT and CDR2 is SNEGSKA in the germline V gene (reference sequence). V was clipped by 1 base and J by 4 bases; unmatched bases: 7. The CDR3 extends over 14 amino acids. CDR3 nucleotide sequence: TGCAGTGCTAGAGGGAACAGGGGCTCGTACGAGCAGTACTTC. Amino acids: CSARGNRGSYEQYF.

With respect to this clonotype: An end of the junction differs from the germline gene, which may be a read error. J is TRBJ1-1 and V is TRBV20-1; the match to TRBD1 covers 7 bases. This CDR3 has 13 residues. Per germline, CDR1 DFQATT and CDR2 SNEGSKA (reference sequence). CDR3 in amino acids: CSAGDRASTEAFF. The CDR3 DNA is TGCAGTGCTGGAGACAGGGCTAGCACTGAAGCTTTCTTT.

This clonotype was seen only a few times. This chain links TRBV7-8 with TRBJ2-1; no reliable D call. There are 15 residues in the CDR3. Germline CDR1 reads SGHVS; CDR2 reads FQNEAQ. Between the trimmed V and J ends, which lost 1 base and 8 bases, there was a span of 15 bases. The CDR3 is CASSLERLVSDEQFF. The CDR3 coding sequence is TGTGCCAGCAGCTTAGAACGGCTCGTGAGTGATGAGCAGTTCTTC.

This sequence joins TRBV13 and TRBJ2-7; 9 bases map to TRBD1. CDR3 length: 14 amino acids. After removal of 0 bases from V and 6 bases from J, the junction contained 3 bases not matched to a gene. The germline V gene has CDR1 PRHDT and CDR2 FYEKMQ (reference sequence). CDR3 bases: TGTGCCAGCAGCTTAGGGACAGGGGGTCTCGAGCAGTACTTC. Translating gives CASSLGTGGLEQYF. Full variable domain (missing parts from reference TRBV13 and TRBJ2-7): AAGVIQSPRHLIKEKRETATLKCYPIPRHDTVYWYQQGPGQDPQFLISFYEKMQSDKGSIPDRFSAQQFSDYHSELNMSSLELGDSALYFCASSLGTGGLEQYFGPGTRLTVT.

This clonotype was recorded a few times. The chain employs TRBV29-1 and TRBJ2-5, with a tentative D call TRBD1 (5 bases). The length of the CDR3 is 13 residues. V dropped 1 base and J dropped 2 bases, with 8 bases sitting between them. Looked up from germline, CDR1 is SQVTM and CDR2 is ANQGSEA. The CDR3 DNA is TGCAGCGTTGAAGGACAGAAACAAGAGACCCAGTACTTC. Residues: CSVEGQKQETQYF.

Only one count was recorded for this clonotype. The V and J genes are TRBV7-9 and TRBJ1-3; a weak D match, TRBD1 (6 bases). The length of the CDR3 is 14 residues. From germline, CDR1 is SEHNR and CDR2 FQNEAQ (reference sequence). V was pared by 8 bases and J by 3 bases, with 14 bases between. CDR3 residues: CASRKGDFGNTIYF. The CDR3 DNA reads TGTGCCAGCCGTAAGGGGGACTTTGGAAACACCATATATTTT.

J is TRBJ2-5 and V is TRBV16; D remains ambiguous. Trimming took 2 bases from V and 5 from J, leaving 15 bases between them. CDR1 and CDR2 (germline): KGHSY, FQNENV. The CDR3 extends over 15 amino acids. Here the CDR3 reads CASSQGWDSWETQYF. The CDR3 nucleotides are TGTGCCAGCAGCCAAGGCTGGGATTCGTGGGAGACCCAGTACTTC.

This clonotype has at least ten counts. V and J are TRBV28 and TRBJ2-4; D not certain. CDR1 MDHEN and CDR2 SYDVKM come from the germline V gene. Trimming removed 6 bases at V and 4 bases at J, with 4 bases between. The CDR3 has 11 residues. The CDR3 loop reads CASSFKNIQYF. In DNA form, the CDR3 reads TGTGCCAGCAGCTTTAAAAACATTCAGTACTTC.

V gene TRBV28 combines with J gene TRBJ2-1; no firm D call. The CDR3 length is 12 residues. Trimming pared 5 bases from V and 13 bases from J, leaving 15 bases between. The germline V gene encodes CDR1 MDHEN and CDR2 SYDVKM. Here the CDR3 reads CASSPPLETQFF. Here the CDR3 DNA reads TGTGCCAGCAGTCCGCCCCTTGAGACCCAGTTCTTC.

This clonotype was counted a few times. This chain joins TRBV7-2 and TRBJ2-5, with 11 bases lining up with TRBD2. The germline V gene has CDR1 SGHTA and CDR2 FQGNSA. CDR3 length: 18 residues. Unmatched junction bases numbered 14, after V lost 3 bases and J lost 5 bases. Here the CDR3 reads CASSFVTSGVGGGETQYF. DNA for the CDR3: TGTGCCAGCAGCTTCGTGACTAGCGGGGTCGGAGGAGGGGAGACCCAGTACTTC.

The rearrangement joins TRBV6-4 to TRBJ2-1; 7 nucleotides line up with TRBD1. Germline assignment: CDR1 MRHNA and CDR2 SNTAGT. V lost 0 bases, J lost 6 bases, and 5 bases stayed unmatched. The CDR3 totals 15 residues. This CDR3 is CASSDSRGLRNEQFF. The CDR3 nucleotides are TGTGCCAGCAGTGACTCTAGGGGGCTGCGCAATGAGCAGTTCTTC.

There are many counts of this clonotype. The chain links TRBV27 to TRBJ2-4; 7 bases match TRBD1. Germline CDR1 is MNHEY and CDR2 is SMNVEV (reference sequence). Trimming cost V 5 bases and J 8 bases; bases outside gene matches: 9. This CDR3 has 14 amino acids. CDR3 DNA sequence: TGTGCCAGCAGTACACGACAGGGTGGAGACATTCAGTACTTC. As protein: CASSTRQGGDIQYF.